One sample yielded the 9 T cell receptor beta chains listed below, sequenced in a study of T cell responses to AZD1222 COVID-19 vaccine. Clones were sequenced by immunoSEQ multiplex PCR, and TCRdb holds only the in-frame ones, with some missing. This sample has roughly 120,000 clones, with 80% to 90% found just once. The material sequenced was peripheral blood, taken on day 0 of AZD1222 vaccination. The origin of the receptors is an adult in good health.

The chain uses TRBV5-6 and TRBJ2-7; D not certain. Trimming took 1 base from V and 1 from J, leaving 12 bases between them. From germline, CDR1 is SGHDT and CDR2 YYEEEE. CDR3 length: 15 amino acids. In DNA form, the CDR3 reads TGTGCCAGCAGCTTGATGGGTGATTGGTCCTACGAGCAGTACTTC. Translated: CASSLMGDWSYEQYF.

This chain connects TRBV27 to TRBJ1-6, with D perhaps TRBD1 (5 bases). CDR1 and CDR2 (germline): MNHEY, SMNVEV (reference sequence). The germline V and J ends were trimmed by 3 bases and 10 bases, with 13 bases remaining between them. The CDR3 runs to 14 residues. DNA for the CDR3: TGTGCCAGCAGTTTGTGGGGGGAAAGCTCACCCCTCCACTTT. Encoded protein: CASSLWGESSPLHF.

The V call is TRBV6-5, the J call TRBJ1-5; maybe TRBD1 (5 bases). The germline V gene has CDR1 MNHEY and CDR2 SVGAGI. V was clipped by 7 bases and J by 6 bases, with 19 bases between them. The CDR3 extends over 15 amino acids. Here the CDR3 reads CASIPAAGSRQPQHF. CDR3 DNA: TGTGCCAGCATTCCGGCCGCAGGGAGTCGTCAGCCCCAGCATTTT.

This clone was picked up one time. The chain employs TRBV27 and TRBJ1-1; weak D call: TRBD1 (5 bases). CDR1 is MNHEY, CDR2 SMNVEV, per germline (reference sequence). This CDR3 is 13 amino acids long. V gave up 4 bases and J gave up 1 base, with 7 bases separating them. CDR3 region: CASSSGENTEAFF. The CDR3 nucleotides read TGTGCCAGCAGTTCGGGGGAGAACACTGAAGCTTTCTTT.

The rearrangement links TRBV14 to TRBJ2-7, with D possibly being TRBD1 (9 bases). Germline assignment: CDR1 SGHDN and CDR2 FVKESK. CDR3 length: 14 residues. Trimming cost V 0 bases and J 9 bases, with 15 bases left between them. CDR3 region: CASSQDLAGQGQYF. CDR3 nucleotides: TGTGCCAGCAGCCAAGATTTAGCGGGACAGGGGCAGTACTTC. Using reference TRBV14 and TRBJ2-7 for the parts outside the CDR3, the full variable domain is EAGVTQFPSHSVIEKGQTVTLRCDPISGHDNLYWYRRVMGKEIKFLLHFVKESKQDESGMPNNRFLAERTGGTYSTLKVQPAELEDSGVYFCASSQDLAGQGQYFGPGTRLTVT.

The V and J genes are TRBV19 and TRBJ1-2; D gene unclear. The CDR3 spans 10 residues. With 10 bases removed from V and 0 bases from J, the gap between germline ends came to 3 bases. Germline CDR1 and CDR2: LNHDA and SQIVND (reference sequence). DNA for the CDR3: TGTGCCACCGCTAACTATGGCTACACCTTC. It yields the protein CATANYGYTF.

This chain uses TRBV29-1 with TRBJ2-7; 7 nucleotides align to TRBD2. Trimming removed 5 bases from V and 7 bases from J; junction bases left unmatched: 11. Germline lookup yields CDR1 SQVTM and CDR2 ANQGSEA. The CDR3 covers 13 residues. CDR3 nucleotides: TGCAGCGTTTTTGGCGGGGGTTTCGGGGAGCAGTACTTC. The encoded protein is CSVFGGGFGEQYF.

J is TRBJ1-6 and V is TRBV20-1; 9 positions agree with TRBD1. The V gene end was trimmed by 3 bases and the J gene end by 8 bases; junction bases not matched to a gene: 2. CDR1 and CDR2 from the germline V gene are DFQATT and SNEGSKA (reference sequence). This CDR3 is built from 13 residues. CDR3 in amino acids: CSASRTGDSPLHF. The CDR3 DNA sequence: TGCAGTGCTAGTCGGACAGGGGATTCACCCCTCCACTTT.

The gene calls are TRBV29-1 and TRBJ1-1; 7 bases agree with TRBD1. The CDR3 runs to 14 residues. Germline assignment: CDR1 SQVTM and CDR2 ANQGSEA. V dropped 5 bases and J dropped 5; count of bases not matched to a gene: 11. This CDR3 reads CSVLNRGRITEAFF. CDR3 bases: TGCAGCGTTTTAAACAGGGGAAGGATAACTGAAGCTTTCTTT.